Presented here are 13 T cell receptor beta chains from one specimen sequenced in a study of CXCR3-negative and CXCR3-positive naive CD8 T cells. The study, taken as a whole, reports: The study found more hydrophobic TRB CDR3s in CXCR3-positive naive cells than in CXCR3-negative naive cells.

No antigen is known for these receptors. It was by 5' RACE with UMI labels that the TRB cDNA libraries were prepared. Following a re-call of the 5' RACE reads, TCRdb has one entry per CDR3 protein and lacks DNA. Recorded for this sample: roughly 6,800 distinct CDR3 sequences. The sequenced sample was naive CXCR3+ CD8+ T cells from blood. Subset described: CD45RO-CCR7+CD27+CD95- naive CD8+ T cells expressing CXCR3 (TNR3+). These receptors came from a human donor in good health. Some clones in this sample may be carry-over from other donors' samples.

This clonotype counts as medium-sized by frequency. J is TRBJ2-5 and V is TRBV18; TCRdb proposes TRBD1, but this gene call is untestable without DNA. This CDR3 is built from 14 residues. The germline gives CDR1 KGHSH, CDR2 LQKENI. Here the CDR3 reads CASSAGQFQETQYF.

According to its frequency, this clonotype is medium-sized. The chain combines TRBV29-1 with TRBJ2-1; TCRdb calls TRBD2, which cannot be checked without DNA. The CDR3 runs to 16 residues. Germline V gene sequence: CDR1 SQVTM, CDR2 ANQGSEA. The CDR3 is CSVAVDFVSSYNEQFF.

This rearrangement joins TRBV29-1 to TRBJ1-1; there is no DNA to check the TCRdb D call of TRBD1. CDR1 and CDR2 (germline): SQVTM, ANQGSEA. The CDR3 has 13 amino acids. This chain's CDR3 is CSVVGGAGTEAFF.

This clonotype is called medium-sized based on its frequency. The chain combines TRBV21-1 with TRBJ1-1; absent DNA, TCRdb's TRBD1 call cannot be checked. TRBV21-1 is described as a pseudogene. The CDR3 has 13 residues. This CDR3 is CASSRHRVREAFF.

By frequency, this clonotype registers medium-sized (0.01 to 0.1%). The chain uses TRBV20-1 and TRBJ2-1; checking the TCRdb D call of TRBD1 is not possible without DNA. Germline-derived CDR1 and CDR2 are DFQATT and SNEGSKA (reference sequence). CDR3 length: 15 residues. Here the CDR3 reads CSALGADSIYNEQFF.

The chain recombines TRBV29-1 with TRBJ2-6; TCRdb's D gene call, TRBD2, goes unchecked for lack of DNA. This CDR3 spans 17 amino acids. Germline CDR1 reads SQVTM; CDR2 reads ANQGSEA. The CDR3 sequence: CSVPLEGAFSGANVLTF.

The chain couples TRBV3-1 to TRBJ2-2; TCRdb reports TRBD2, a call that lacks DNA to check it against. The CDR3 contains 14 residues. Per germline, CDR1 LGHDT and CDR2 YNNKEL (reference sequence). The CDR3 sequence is CASSKTSGAGELFF.

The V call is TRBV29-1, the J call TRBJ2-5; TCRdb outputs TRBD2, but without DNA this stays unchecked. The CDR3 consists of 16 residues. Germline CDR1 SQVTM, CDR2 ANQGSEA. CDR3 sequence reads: CSAELVGGGIRETQYF.

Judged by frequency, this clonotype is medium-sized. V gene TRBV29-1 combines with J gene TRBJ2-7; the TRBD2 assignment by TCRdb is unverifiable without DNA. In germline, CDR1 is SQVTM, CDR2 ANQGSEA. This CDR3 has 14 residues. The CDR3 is CSVDGLAGTYEQYF.

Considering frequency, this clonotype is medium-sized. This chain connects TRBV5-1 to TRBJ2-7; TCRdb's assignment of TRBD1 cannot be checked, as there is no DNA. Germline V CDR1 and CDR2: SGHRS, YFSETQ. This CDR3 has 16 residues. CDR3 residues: CASSTPGTGVFYEQYF.

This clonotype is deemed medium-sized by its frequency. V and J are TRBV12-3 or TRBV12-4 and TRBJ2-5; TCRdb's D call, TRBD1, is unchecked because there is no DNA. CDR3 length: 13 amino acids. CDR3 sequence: CASSGTGGGKVNF.

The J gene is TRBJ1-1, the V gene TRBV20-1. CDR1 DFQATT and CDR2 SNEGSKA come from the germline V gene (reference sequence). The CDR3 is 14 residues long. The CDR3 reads CSARDGFSSTEAFF.

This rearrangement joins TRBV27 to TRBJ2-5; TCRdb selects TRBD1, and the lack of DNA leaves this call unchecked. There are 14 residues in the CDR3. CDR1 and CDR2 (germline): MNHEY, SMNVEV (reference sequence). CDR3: CATRRDRVVETQYF.